This passage covers 13 T cell receptor beta chains from one sample sequenced in a study of cytomegalovirus exposure and HLA in healthy donors. The PCR contained 60 Vbeta and 13 Jbeta primers. The protocol was immunoSEQ multiplex PCR, while the TCRdb copy is restricted to in-frame clones and leaves out a portion. The data contain fewer than 70,000 clones, roughly 70% of them seen just once; the ten biggest clones take up approximately 5.4%. The sequenced material came from PBMCs. These receptors were collected from a man in his fifties in good health and CMV-seronegative.

Of note for this clone: Different DNA sequences within this sample yield the same CDR3. This CDR3 reads CSVEGSRGRQGNYFLVGEQFF. The CDR3 bases are TGCAGCGTTGAAGGATCGAGAGGGCGACAGGGGAACTATTTTTTGGTGGGTGAGCAGTTCTTC. The chain links TRBV29-1 to TRBJ2-1; the match to TRBD1 covers 8 bases. The CDR3 sequence is 21 residues long. With V trimmed by 1 base and J by 9 bases, 29 bases remained unmatched. Germline V gene sequence: CDR1 SQVTM, CDR2 ANQGSEA.

The chain uses TRBV7-9 and TRBJ1-2, with 7 nucleotides matching TRBD1. The ends lost 5 bases at V and 0 bases at J; junction bases unmatched: 6. The CDR3 has 15 amino acids. The germline V gene has CDR1 SEHNR and CDR2 FQNEAQ (reference sequence). CDR3 residues: CASSQWDSPNYGYTF. CDR3 nucleotide sequence: TGTGCCAGCAGCCAGTGGGACAGTCCTAACTATGGCTACACCTTC.

J is TRBJ2-6 and V is TRBV7-3; TRBD2 is a possible D gene (6 bases). The CDR3 consists of 15 residues. The germline V and J ends were trimmed by 5 bases and 1 base, with 9 bases remaining between them. The germline V gene encodes CDR1 SGHTA and CDR2 FQGTGA. In nucleotides, the CDR3 is TGTGCCAGCAGCCCGGCGGGGTCTGGGGCCAACGTCCTGACTTTC. Protein sequence: CASSPAGSGANVLTF.

This clone has a handful of counts. The gene calls are TRBV7-9 and TRBJ2-7, with 8 bases identical to TRBD1. Germline-derived CDR1 and CDR2 are SEHNR and FQNEAQ (reference sequence). V trimming: 0 bases; J trimming: 4 bases; junction bases outside the gene matches: 5. The CDR3 is made up of 15 amino acids. The CDR3 spells CASSLAQGAWYEQYF. CDR3 sequence (DNA): TGTGCCAGCAGCTTAGCGCAGGGGGCTTGGTACGAGCAGTACTTC.

V and J are TRBV5-1 and TRBJ2-3; 9 bases align to TRBD1. V shed 5 bases and J 4 bases; nucleotides not matched to a gene: 5. Per germline, CDR1 SGHRS and CDR2 YFSETQ. The CDR3 has 14 amino acids. The CDR3 here is CASRGTGWADTQYF. The CDR3, as DNA: TGCGCCAGCAGGGGGACAGGGTGGGCAGATACGCAGTATTTT.

This sequence joins TRBV11-2 and TRBJ2-7; D perhaps matches TRBD2 (6 bases). The CDR3 is made up of 13 amino acids. V was trimmed by 5 bases and J by 2 bases, leaving 10 bases between them. Germline CDR1 is SGHAT and CDR2 is FQNNGV. The DNA for the CDR3 is TGTGCCAGCAGCGACGGGGGTCCCTACGAGCAGTACTTC. This translates into CASSDGGPYEQYF.

The rearrangement joins TRBV7-6 to TRBJ2-5; D possibly corresponds to TRBD1 (5 bases). The ends were cut back, 3 bases at V and 5 bases at J, with 13 bases in the middle. CDR3 length: 14 amino acids. CDR1 and CDR2 from the germline V gene are SGHVS and FNYEAQ. The DNA of the CDR3 is TGTGCCAGCAGCTTGGTAGGGGTCCAGGAGACCCAGTACTTC. Its translation is CASSLVGVQETQYF.

This clone was detected only a few times. The rearrangement uses TRBV5-1 and TRBJ2-7, with unresolved D. The germline V gene has CDR1 SGHRS and CDR2 YFSETQ. V dropped 6 bases and J dropped 2 bases, with 15 bases sitting between them. The CDR3 spans 14 residues. CDR3 protein: CASTNDIGPYEQYF. The CDR3, as DNA: TGCGCCAGCACAAACGACATCGGTCCCTACGAGCAGTACTTC.

The V call is TRBV6-4, the J call TRBJ2-3, with D tentatively TRBD1 (5 bases). V was pared by 8 bases and J by 0 bases, with 15 bases between. This CDR3 comprises 15 residues. From germline, CDR1 is MRHNA and CDR2 SNTAGT. The CDR3 is CASGEGAASTDTQYF. The CDR3 DNA reads as TGTGCCAGCGGGGAAGGGGCCGCTAGCACAGATACGCAGTATTTT.

To note about this clone: An end of the junction does not agree with germline; a read error may underlie this. This chain connects TRBV30 to TRBJ1-1; 10 positions agree with TRBD1. This CDR3 has 15 residues. CDR1 and CDR2 (germline): GTSNPN, SVGIG (reference sequence). CDR3: CTWSDWDRGWTEAFF. The CDR3 bases are TGTACCTGGAGTGATTGGGACAGGGGATGGACTGAAGCTTTCTTT.

V is TRBV5-1 and J is TRBJ1-2, with D maybe TRBD1 (5 bases). CDR3 length: 16 amino acids. The germline V and J ends were trimmed by 0 bases and 7 bases, with 19 bases remaining between them. Germline values: CDR1 SGHRS, CDR2 YFSETQ. The CDR3 sequence is CASSLEGGPLQGGYTF. The CDR3 bases are TGCGCCAGCAGCTTGGAGGGAGGACCACTTCAGGGTGGCTACACCTTC.

The J gene is TRBJ1-6, the V gene TRBV5-4; D perhaps matches TRBD1 (6 bases). The CDR3 length is 16 residues. The V end was cut by 1 base, the J end by 7 bases, with 15 bases between. Looked up from germline, CDR1 is SGHNT and CDR2 is YYREEE (reference sequence). The CDR3, as DNA: TGTGCCAGCAGCTTGTATCAGGGGAGATTAAATTCACCCCTCCACTTT. It specifies CASSLYQGRLNSPLHF.

The V gene is TRBV14, the J gene TRBJ1-6; 7 bases align to TRBD1. V shed 8 bases and J 8 bases; nucleotides not matched to a gene: 6. In germline, CDR1 is SGHDN, CDR2 FVKESK. This CDR3 region has 13 residues. The CDR3 DNA reads as TGTGCCAGCCACCGTGACAGGGATTCACCCCTCCACTTT. It yields the protein CASHRDRDSPLHF.